The next 26 T cell receptor beta chains were all read from a single sample in a study of OX40 agonist ivuxolimab in advanced cancers. Repertoires were generated with immunoSEQ multiplex PCR, while TCRdb's copy carries only in-frame clones and drops some. The data show 50,000 to 65,000 clones, with about four fifths seen just once and over 0.95% held by the top ten. This specimen was CD4+ or CD8+ T cells sorted from blood, taken in a trial of the OX40 agonist ivuxolimab. The source of these receptors is an adult with an advanced solid tumor such as melanoma, head and neck, liver or kidney cancer.

The chain carries TRBV19 and TRBJ1-1; D unresolved. Germline loops: CDR1 LNHDA, CDR2 SQIVND (reference sequence). The germline V and J ends were trimmed by 5 bases and 2 bases, with 9 bases remaining between them. The CDR3 length is 13 residues. The CDR3 DNA sequence: TGTGCCAGTAGTTTTACAGCTAACACTGAAGCTTTCTTT. Its protein is CASSFTANTEAFF.

The chain joins TRBV5-6 to TRBJ1-4; D is ambiguous. CDR3 length: 15 amino acids. Germline V gene data show CDR1 as SGHDT and CDR2 as YYEEEE. The V and J ends lost 5 bases and 0 bases respectively, with 11 bases between them. CDR3 DNA: TGTGCCAGCAGTGTCGGTTTAACAACTAATGAAAAACTGTTTTTT. Translation gives CASSVGLTTNEKLFF. Full variable domain (rest looked up from reference TRBV5-6 and TRBJ1-4): DAGVTQSPTHLIKTRGQQVTLRCSPKSGHDTVSWYQQALGQGPQFIFQYYEEEERQRGNFPDRFSGHQFPNYSSELNVNALLLGDSALYLCASSVGLTTNEKLFFGSGTQLSVL.

This sequence joins TRBV9 and TRBJ2-3; TRBD2 agrees at 11 bases. This CDR3 spans 18 amino acids. J was trimmed by 5 bases and V by 0 bases; bases with no gene match: 11. In germline, CDR1 is SGDLS, CDR2 YYNGEE. The CDR3 sequence is CASSVDPPLAGGVDTQYF. The CDR3 DNA reads TGTGCCAGCAGCGTAGACCCACCCCTAGCGGGGGGTGTAGATACGCAGTATTTT. Full variable domain (remainder filled in from reference TRBV9 and TRBJ2-3): DSGVTQTPKHLITATGQRVTLRCSPRSGDLSVYWYQQSLDQGLQFLIQYYNGEERAKGNILERFSAQQFPDLHSELNLSSLELGDSALYFCASSVDPPLAGGVDTQYFGPGTRLTVL.

This chain uses TRBV29-1 with TRBJ1-1; D is possibly TRBD1 (5 bases). Trimming removed 7 bases from V and 0 bases from J, with 12 bases in between. CDR1 and CDR2 (germline): SQVTM, ANQGSEA. This CDR3 has 13 amino acids. The CDR3 nucleotides read TGCAGCGCTATGACAGAGATGAACACTGAAGCTTTCTTT. Its translation is CSAMTEMNTEAFF.

V gene TRBV27 combines with J gene TRBJ2-7, with 7 nucleotides matching TRBD1. The CDR3 consists of 13 residues. Trimming removed 2 bases from V and 2 bases from J; junction bases left unmatched: 0. Germline CDR1 is MNHEY and CDR2 is SMNVEV (reference sequence). The CDR3 sequence: CASSLQGAYEQYF. The CDR3 region has the DNA TGTGCCAGCAGTTTACAGGGGGCCTACGAGCAGTACTTC.

V gene TRBV5-1 combines with J gene TRBJ1-1; a possible D gene is TRBD1 (5 bases). The V gene lost 4 bases and the J gene lost 5 bases, with 12 bases spanning the gap. Germline V lookup: CDR1 SGHRS, CDR2 YFSETQ. The CDR3 runs 13 residues. For the CDR3, the DNA is TGCGCCAGCAGCGTAGACAGAGGTACTGAAGCTTTCTTT. The encoded protein is CASSVDRGTEAFF.

As to this clone: A junction end diverges from the germline sequence, so it may reflect a read error. The gene calls are TRBV6-1 and TRBJ1-1, with D tentatively TRBD1 (5 bases). The CDR3 has 11 residues. Germline CDR1 is MNHNS and CDR2 is SASEGT. CDR3 sequence: CVSNILGRAFF. The CDR3 DNA reads TGTGTCAGCAATATTTTGGGACGAGCTTTCTTT.

The V call is TRBV9, the J call TRBJ2-7, with D possibly called TRBD1 or TRBD2 (5 bases each). Between the trimmed V and J ends, which lost 4 bases and 3 bases, there was a span of 17 bases. This CDR3 is 15 amino acids long. Per the germline V gene, CDR1 is SGDLS and CDR2 is YYNGEE. This CDR3 reads CASSIGLGENYEQYF. In DNA form, the CDR3 reads TGTGCCAGCAGCATTGGACTGGGGGAAAACTACGAGCAGTACTTC.

The DNA for the CDR3 is TGTGCCAGCAGTGAGATGACAGGGGGTTATGGCTACACCTTC. This translates into CASSEMTGGYGYTF. The rearrangement joins TRBV2 to TRBJ1-2, with 9 bases that match TRBD1. The CDR3 spans 14 residues. Losses at the gene ends were 3 bases for V and 5 bases for J; bases not matched to a gene: 4. From germline, CDR1 is SNHLY and CDR2 FYNNEI.

The J gene is TRBJ2-7, the V gene TRBV5-6, with a possible D match to TRBD1 (5 bases). CDR1 SGHDT and CDR2 YYEEEE come from the germline V gene. Trimming cost V 5 bases and J 4 bases, with 13 bases left between them. This CDR3 has 13 amino acids. As DNA, the CDR3 is TGTGCCAGCAGACATCCCCAGGGTTACGAGCAGTACTTC. Translated: CASRHPQGYEQYF.

The genes are TRBV7-2 and TRBJ1-5; possibly TRBD1 for D (6 bases). The V end was cut by 5 bases, the J end by 5 bases, with 19 bases between. CDR3 length equals 16 residues. Looked up from germline, CDR1 is SGHTA and CDR2 is FQGNSA. The CDR3 region is CASSPEGGRFDQPQHF. CDR3 DNA sequence: TGTGCCAGCAGCCCTGAAGGGGGGCGGTTCGATCAGCCCCAGCATTTT.

The chain uses TRBV7-8 and TRBJ1-1; possible D gene TRBD1, 6 bases. The length of the CDR3 is 16 residues. V was cut by 5 bases and J by 1 base, with 17 bases left in between. Germline CDR1 SGHVS, CDR2 FQNEAQ. DNA of the CDR3: TGTGCCAGCAGCCAAAACCTGGACAGCAGGAACACTGAAGCTTTCTTT. Protein product: CASSQNLDSRNTEAFF.

V and J are TRBV9 and TRBJ2-1, with 11 bases lining up with TRBD2. CDR1 and CDR2 from the germline V gene are SGDLS and YYNGEE. V was pared by 0 bases and J by 6 bases, with 11 bases of the junction left unmatched. The CDR3 runs 18 residues. The CDR3 coding sequence is TGTGCCAGCAGCGTAGCTCTAGCGGGGGGTAGAGGTAGCAATGAGCAGTTCTTC. This translates into CASSVALAGGRGSNEQFF.

The genes are TRBV5-1 and TRBJ2-1; D unclear. CDR3 length equals 14 residues. Germline V CDR1 and CDR2: SGHRS, YFSETQ. Trimming pared 0 bases from V and 7 bases from J, leaving 11 bases between. CDR3: CASSLGGYGNEQFF. The CDR3 coding sequence is TGCGCCAGCAGCTTGGGCGGTTACGGTAATGAGCAGTTCTTC.

This chain links TRBV15 with TRBJ1-2; D unresolved. Trimming left V 1 base short and J 3 bases short, with 12 bases between. The CDR3 sequence is 15 residues long. Germline V gene sequence: CDR1 LNHNV, CDR2 YYDKDF (reference sequence). DNA of the CDR3: TGTGCCACCAGCAGAGTGAACGGGGTCCACTATGGCTACACCTTC. This gives the protein CATSRVNGVHYGYTF.

The CDR3 DNA is TGTGCCAGCAGCTTAGGCACCGGGCAAGCCCTCCACTTT. Protein: CASSLGTGQALHF. J is TRBJ1-6 and V is TRBV11-2, with D uncertain. Germline V gives CDR1 SGHAT, CDR2 FQNNGV. The CDR3 spans 13 residues. Trimming removed 1 base at V and 14 bases at J, with 12 bases between.

This chain connects TRBV6-5 to TRBJ2-7; TRBD2 matches 7 bases. Germline CDR1 is MNHEY and CDR2 is SVGAGI. V lost 6 bases to trimming and J lost 1 base; unmatched junction nucleotides: 3. The CDR3 spans 13 residues. The CDR3 region is CASRTSSSYEQYF. The CDR3 region has the DNA TGTGCCAGCAGGACTAGCTCGTCCTACGAGCAGTACTTC.

J is TRBJ1-4 and V is TRBV19; D not certain. Deletions cut 3 bases from V and 4 bases from J, with 9 bases between. Looked up from germline, CDR1 is LNHDA and CDR2 is SQIVND (reference sequence). The CDR3 is 14 amino acids. The CDR3 sequence is CASSMWVGNEKLFF. The CDR3 DNA follows: TGTGCCAGTAGTATGTGGGTCGGTAATGAAAAACTGTTTTTT.

This clone has only a few counts. This chain connects TRBV18 to TRBJ2-7; 7 nucleotides line up with TRBD1. This CDR3 is 15 amino acids long. J gave up 3 bases and V 0 bases, and 5 bases lay outside the gene matches. Germline lookup yields CDR1 KGHSH and CDR2 LQKENI. The CDR3 spells CASSPPLGQDYEQYF. The CDR3 region has the DNA TGTGCCAGCTCACCACCCCTAGGACAGGACTACGAGCAGTACTTC.

The chain uses TRBV30 and TRBJ2-2; weak D call: TRBD1 (5 bases). CDR3 length equals 12 residues. CDR1 and CDR2 (germline): GTSNPN, SVGIG (reference sequence). Trimming took off 3 bases at V and 6 bases at J, with 8 bases between the two ends. The CDR3 region is CAWSQGSGELFF. CDR3 nucleotide sequence: TGTGCCTGGAGCCAGGGTTCCGGGGAGCTGTTTTTT. The variable domain in full, completed from reference TRBV30 and TRBJ2-2, reads SQTIHQWPATLVQPVGSPLSLECTVEGTSNPNLYWYRQAAGRGLQLLFYSVGIGQISSEVPQNLSASRPQDRQFILSSKKLLLSDSGFYLCAWSQGSGELFFGEGSRLTVL.

The V and J genes are TRBV11-2 and TRBJ1-1, with D perhaps matching TRBD1 (5 bases). V was cut by 5 bases and J by 6 bases, with 16 bases left in between. The CDR3 loop spans 14 amino acids. Germline V CDR1 and CDR2: SGHAT, FQNNGV. The CDR3: CASSLTGELSEAFF. Written as DNA, the CDR3 is TGTGCCAGCAGCCTGACGGGGGAACTCTCTGAAGCTTTCTTT. The variable domain in full, completed from reference TRBV11-2 and TRBJ1-1, reads EAGVAQSPRYKIIEKRQSVAFWCNPISGHATLYWYQQILGQGPKLLIQFQNNGVVDDSQLPKDRFSAERLKGVDSTLKIQPAKLEDSAVYLCASSLTGELSEAFFGQGTRLTVV.

The chain joins TRBV7-3 to TRBJ2-2, with D possibly TRBD2 on 6 matching bases. This CDR3 has 16 residues. V was trimmed by 1 base and J by 2 bases, leaving 11 bases between them. Germline V gene lookup returns CDR1 SGHTA and CDR2 FQGTGA. The CDR3 here is CASSLMGTRNTGELFF. The CDR3 region has the DNA TGTGCCAGCAGCTTAATGGGGACTCGAAACACCGGGGAGCTGTTTTTT.

The V and J genes are TRBV7-2 and TRBJ2-2, with 10 bases identical to TRBD1. Germline loops: CDR1 SGHTA, CDR2 FQGNSA. CDR3 length: 15 amino acids. Unmatched junction bases numbered 6, after V lost 6 bases and J lost 5 bases. The CDR3 bases are TGTGCCAGCAGTCCTGACAGGGGGCAGACCGGGGAGCTGTTTTTT. This gives the protein CASSPDRGQTGELFF.

On this clone: In the same sample, other DNA sequences code for this CDR3. This chain uses TRBV10-1 with TRBJ1-5; no clear D gene. Germline CDR1 WNHNN, CDR2 SYGVQD (reference sequence). V lost 3 bases and J lost 6, with 6 bases in between. This CDR3 is built from 12 residues. CDR3 protein: CASSESGQPQHF. CDR3 nucleotides: TGCGCCAGCAGTGAATCGGGTCAGCCCCAGCATTTT.

The chain has TRBV19 and TRBJ2-1; D unclear. The germline V gene encodes CDR1 LNHDA and CDR2 SQIVND (reference sequence). This CDR3 spans 16 amino acids. Trimming stripped 1 base from V and 6 bases from J, with 16 bases between. CDR3 nucleotide sequence: TGTGCCAGTAGTATAGGCGACGGGTCGACATTCAATGAGCAGTTCTTC. It yields the protein CASSIGDGSTFNEQFF.

The chain joins TRBV6-5 to TRBJ2-1; 10 positions agree with TRBD1. Germline V CDR1 and CDR2: MNHEY, SVGAGI. The V gene end was trimmed by 11 bases and the J gene end by 5 bases; junction bases not matched to a gene: 9. The CDR3 spans 14 residues. This CDR3 reads CASLWGQGNNEQFF. The CDR3 nucleotides are TGTGCCTCCCTTTGGGGACAGGGGAACAATGAGCAGTTCTTC.